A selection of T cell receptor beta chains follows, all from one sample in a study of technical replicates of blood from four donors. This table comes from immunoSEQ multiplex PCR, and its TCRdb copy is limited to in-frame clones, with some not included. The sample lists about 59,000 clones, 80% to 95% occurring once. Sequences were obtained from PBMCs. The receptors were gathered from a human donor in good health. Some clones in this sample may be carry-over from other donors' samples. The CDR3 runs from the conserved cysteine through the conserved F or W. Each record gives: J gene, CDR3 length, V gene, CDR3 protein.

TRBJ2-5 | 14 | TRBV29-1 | CSGDLDGLQETQYF
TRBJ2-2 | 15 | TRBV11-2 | CASGSTQGAVGELFF
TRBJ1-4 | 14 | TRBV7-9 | CASSLKTQGEKLFF
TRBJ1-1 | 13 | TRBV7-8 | CASSQPGVGSAFF
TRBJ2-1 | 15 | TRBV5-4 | CASSTTGLAGNEQFF
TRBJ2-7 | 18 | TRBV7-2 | CASSFPRLSSGGPYEQYF
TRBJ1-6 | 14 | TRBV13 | CASSLRASRSPLHF
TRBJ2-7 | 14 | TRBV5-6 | CASSWDRGWYEQYF
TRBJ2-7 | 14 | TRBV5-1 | CASSHGQGYYEQYF
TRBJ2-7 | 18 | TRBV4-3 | CASSRNLNSGAGAYEQYF
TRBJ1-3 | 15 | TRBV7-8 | CASSLLGEPGNTIYF
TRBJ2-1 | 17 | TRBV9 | CASSVGGGLAGGVEQFF
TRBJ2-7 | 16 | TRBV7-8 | CASSSQGTSGSYEQYF
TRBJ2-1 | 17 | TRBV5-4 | CASSLGGRAGSYNEQFF
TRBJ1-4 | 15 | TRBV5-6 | CASSLRGGAALGLFF
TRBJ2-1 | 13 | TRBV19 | CASSISLRAEQFF
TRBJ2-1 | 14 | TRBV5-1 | CASTQGMGFDEQFF
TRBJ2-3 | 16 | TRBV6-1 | CASSGVAGTSTDTQYF
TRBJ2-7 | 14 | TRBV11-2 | CASSSPPRGYEQYF
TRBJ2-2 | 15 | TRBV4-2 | CASSDRDSYTGELFF
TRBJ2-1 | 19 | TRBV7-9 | CASGPEGGLAASSYNEQFF
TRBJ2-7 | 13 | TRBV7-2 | CASSQSGTTEQYF
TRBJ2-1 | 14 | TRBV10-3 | CAIRSSGKNNEQFF
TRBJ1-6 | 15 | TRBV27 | CASMRRPGGNSPLHF
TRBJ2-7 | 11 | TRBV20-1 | CSVSGAYEQYF
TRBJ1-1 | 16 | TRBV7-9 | CASSLEPGRVETEAFF
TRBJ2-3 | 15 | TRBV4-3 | CASSQSGGAADTQYF
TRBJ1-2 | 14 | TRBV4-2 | CASSQDVQRYGYTF
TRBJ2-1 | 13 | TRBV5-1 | CASSFLLYNEQFF
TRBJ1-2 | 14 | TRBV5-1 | CASSLASGGYGYTF
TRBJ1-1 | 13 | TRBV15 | CATSGAGGTEAFF
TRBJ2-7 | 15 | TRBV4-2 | CASSQEGLASYEQYF
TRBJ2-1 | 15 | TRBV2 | CASRETGGEYNEQFF
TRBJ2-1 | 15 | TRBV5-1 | CASSLALPRVDEQFF
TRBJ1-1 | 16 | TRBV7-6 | CASSDKGQGAFTEAFF
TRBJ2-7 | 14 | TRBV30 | CAWSVGGSSYEQYF
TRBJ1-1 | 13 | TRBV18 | CASSPNRNTEAFF
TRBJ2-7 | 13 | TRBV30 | CAWRGQGLYEQYF
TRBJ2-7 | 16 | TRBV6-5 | CASSYSTTVGSYEQYF
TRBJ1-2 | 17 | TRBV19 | CASSMRDRSLFNYGYTF
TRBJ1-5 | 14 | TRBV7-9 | CASSPGQANQPQHF
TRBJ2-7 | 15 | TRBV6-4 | CASSERREDPYEQYF
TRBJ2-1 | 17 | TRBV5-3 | CARSPPGLAISYNEQFF
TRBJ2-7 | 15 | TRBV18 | CASSPLGQGQGEQYF
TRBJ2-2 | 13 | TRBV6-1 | CAGNRGNTGELFF
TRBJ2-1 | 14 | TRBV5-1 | CASSSSGGYNEQFF
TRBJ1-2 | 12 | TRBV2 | CARAGGSYGYTF
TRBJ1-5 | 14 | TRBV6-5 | CASSSGESNQPQHF
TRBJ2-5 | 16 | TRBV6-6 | CASSYRDTLLGETQYF
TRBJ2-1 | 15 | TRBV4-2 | CASSQETSGGDEQFF
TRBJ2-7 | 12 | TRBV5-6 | CASSLGAGTQYF
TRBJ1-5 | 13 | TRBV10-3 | CATNRESNQPQHF
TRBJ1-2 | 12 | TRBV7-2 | CASSVSRWGATF